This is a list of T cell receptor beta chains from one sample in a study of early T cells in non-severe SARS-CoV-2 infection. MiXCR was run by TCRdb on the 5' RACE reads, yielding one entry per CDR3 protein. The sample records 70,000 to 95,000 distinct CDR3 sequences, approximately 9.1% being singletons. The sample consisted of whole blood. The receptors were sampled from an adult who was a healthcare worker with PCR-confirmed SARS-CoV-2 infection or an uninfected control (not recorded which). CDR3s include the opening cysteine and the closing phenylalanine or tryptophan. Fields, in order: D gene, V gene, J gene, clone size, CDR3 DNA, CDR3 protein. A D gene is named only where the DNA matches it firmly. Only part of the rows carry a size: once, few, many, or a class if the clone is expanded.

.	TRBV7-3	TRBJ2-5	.	TGTGCCAGCAGCCTCTCGAGCCAGGGGGAGACCCAGTACTTC	CASSLSSQGETQYF
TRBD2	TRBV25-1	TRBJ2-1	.	TGTGCCAGCAGTCCGGGACTAGCGGGAGTTGAGCAGTTCTTC	CASSPGLAGVEQFF
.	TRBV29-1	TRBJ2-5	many	TGCAGCGTCATCCCACCGGGGCCCCAAGAGACCCAGTACTTC	CSVIPPGPQETQYF
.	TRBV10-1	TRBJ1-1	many	TGCGCCAGCAGGGAGTGGGTGAACACTGAAGCTTTCTTT	CASREWVNTEAFF
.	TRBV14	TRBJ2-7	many	TGTGCCAGCAGCCAATCGTGGGGGGCCTACGAGCAGTACTTC	CASSQSWGAYEQYF
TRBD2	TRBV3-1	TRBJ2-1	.	TGTGCCAGCAGCCAAGGGGGCGGGAGCTCCTACAATGAGCAGTTCTTC	CASSQGGGSSYNEQFF
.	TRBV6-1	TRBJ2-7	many	TGTGCCAGCAGTGAGACGTCCGGGGCCCTTTTCGAGCAGTACTTC	CASSETSGALFEQYF
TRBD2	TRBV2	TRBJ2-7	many	TGTGCCAGCAGCCTTAGCGGGAGGAATGCCGAGCAGTACTTC	CASSLSGRNAEQYF
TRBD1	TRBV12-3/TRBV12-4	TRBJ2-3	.	TGTGCCAGCAGGCTGGGACAGGGGGCGAACTTTTTT	CASRLGQGANFF
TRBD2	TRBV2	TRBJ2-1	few	TGTGCCAGCAGTCCTACTGGACTAGCGGAGAGGGATGAGCAGTTCTTC	CASSPTGLAERDEQFF
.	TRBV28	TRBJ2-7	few	TGTGCCAGCAGCCTCCCGGGAATTTACGAGCAGTACTTC	CASSLPGIYEQYF
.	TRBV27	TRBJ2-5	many	TGTGCCAGCAGCCACCAATTGGGCCCGGGGAACCAAGAGACCCAGTACTTC	CASSHQLGPGNQETQYF
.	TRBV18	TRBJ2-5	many	TGTGCCAGCTCACCCCAGATGGGGGGCACAGAGACCCAGTACTTC	CASSPQMGGTETQYF
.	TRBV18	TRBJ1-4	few	TGTGCCAGCTCACCACCGGCGGGAAAACTGTTTTTT	CASSPPAGKLFF
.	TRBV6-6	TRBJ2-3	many	TGTGCCAGCACTCACCTAGGACACCGCACAGATACGCAGTATTTT	CASTHLGHRTDTQYF
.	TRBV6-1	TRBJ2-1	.	TGTGCCAGCAGTGAATCTAGCGCGTCCTACAATGAGCGGTTCTTC	CASSESSASYNERFF
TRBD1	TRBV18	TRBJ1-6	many	TGTGCCAGCTCACCTATATCCGGGACAGCTAATTCACCCCTCCACTTT	CASSPISGTANSPLHF
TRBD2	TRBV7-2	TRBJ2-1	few	TGTGCCAGCAGCCCGGGTAGCGGGAGGGCCGAGAGTGAGCAGTTCTTC	CASSPGSGRAESEQFF
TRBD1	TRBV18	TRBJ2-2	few	TGTGCCAGCTCACCGTCCCGGGACAGGAACACCGGGGAGCTGTTTTTT	CASSPSRDRNTGELFF
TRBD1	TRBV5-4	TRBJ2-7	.	TGTGCCAGCGCCCGGGACAGGGATGACGAGCAGTACTTC	CASARDRDDEQYF
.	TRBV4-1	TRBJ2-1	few	TGCGCCAGCAGCCAAGAATACTCCTTACGGATAAGGCTCAGCCACAATGAGCAGTTCTTC	CASSQEYSLRIRLSHNEQFF
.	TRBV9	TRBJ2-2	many	TGTGCCAGCAGCGCACGTAATGCCGGGGAGCTGTTTTTT	CASSARNAGELFF
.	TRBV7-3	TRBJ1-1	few	TGTGCCAGCAGCTTTGGCTCGAACACTGAAGCTTTCTTT	CASSFGSNTEAFF
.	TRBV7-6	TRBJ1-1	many	TGTGCCAGCAGCTTAGGGGTAGGGAGCACTGAAGCTTTCTTT	CASSLGVGSTEAFF
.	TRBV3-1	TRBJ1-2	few	TGTGCCAGCAGCTACCGGGGCCTGGACGGCTATGGCTACACCTTC	CASSYRGLDGYGYTF
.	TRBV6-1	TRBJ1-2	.	TGTGCCAGCAGTGGCGGACAGAGCTATGGCTACACCTTC	CASSGGQSYGYTF
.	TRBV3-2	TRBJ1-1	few	TGTGCCAGCAGCCACGGCCAGGGTACGACTGAAGCTTTCTTT	CASSHGQGTTEAFF
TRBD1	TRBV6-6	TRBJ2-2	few	TGTGCCAGCAGTTACTCATCGAGAGCTGGGACAGGGGGTATCGGGGAGCTGTTTTTT	CASSYSSRAGTGGIGELFF
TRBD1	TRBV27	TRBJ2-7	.	TGTGCCAGCAGTTTACCTACAGGGGCCGAGCAGTACTTC	CASSLPTGAEQYF
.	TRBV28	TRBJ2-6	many	TGTGCCAGCAGTCCCCCGATCGGGGGCTCTGGGGCCAACGTCCTGACTTTC	CASSPPIGGSGANVLTF
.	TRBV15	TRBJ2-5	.	TGTGCCACTTCTAGTTGGGGAGACCAAGAGACCCAGTACTTC	CATSSWGDQETQYF
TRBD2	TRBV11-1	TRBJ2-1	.	TGTGCCAGCAGTACCTTCGGGACTAGCATATTCAATGAGCAGTTCTTC	CASSTFGTSIFNEQFF
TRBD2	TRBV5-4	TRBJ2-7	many	TGTGCCAGCAGCTTGGCAATAGCGGGAGAACCCATCTTC	CASSLAIAGEPIF
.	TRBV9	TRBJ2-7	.	TGTGCCAGCAGCGAGTCCACAGGGCCCCAGTACTTC	CASSESTGPQYF
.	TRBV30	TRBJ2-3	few	TGTGCCTGGAGCTACAGCACAGATACGCAGTATTTT	CAWSYSTDTQYF
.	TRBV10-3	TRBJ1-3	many	TGTGCCATCAGAGGACACTCCTCTGGAAACACCATATATTTT	CAIRGHSSGNTIYF
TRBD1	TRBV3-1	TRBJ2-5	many	TGTGCCAGCAGCCACCCCGTAGGACAGGTGGAGACCCAGTACTTC	CASSHPVGQVETQYF
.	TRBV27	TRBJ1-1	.	TGTGCCAGCACCCGGGACCTATCGAACACTGAAGCTTTCTTT	CASTRDLSNTEAFF
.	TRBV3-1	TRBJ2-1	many	TGTGCCAGCACCCTTTTTGCCAGCTCCTACAATGAGCAGTTCTTC	CASTLFASSYNEQFF
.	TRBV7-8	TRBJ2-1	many	TGTGCCAGCAGCTTAAGGCGCCAACACCCCGAGTTCTTC	CASSLRRQHPEFF
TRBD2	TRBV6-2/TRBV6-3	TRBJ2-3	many	TGTGCCAGCAGTGAATGGACTAGCGGGAGACCAGATACGCAGTATTTT	CASSEWTSGRPDTQYF
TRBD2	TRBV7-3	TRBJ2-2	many	TGTGCCAGCAGCCAGACTAGCGGGAGTATCGGGGAGCTGTTTTTT	CASSQTSGSIGELFF
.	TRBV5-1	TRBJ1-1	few	TGCGCCAGCAGCCAGTTTTCTCAAAGTGAAGCTTTCTTT	CASSQFSQSEAFF
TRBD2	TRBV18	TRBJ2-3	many	TGTGCCAGCTCATCCTTAGCGGGAGATGCGGATACGCAGTATTTT	CASSSLAGDADTQYF
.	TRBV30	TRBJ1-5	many	TGTGCCTGGAGTACCGGGACCTTTGTCAATCAGCCCCAGCATTTT	CAWSTGTFVNQPQHF
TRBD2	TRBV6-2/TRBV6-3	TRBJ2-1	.	TGTGCCAGCAAGCTAGCGGGTAGCTCCTACAATGAGCAGTTCTTC	CASKLAGSSYNEQFF
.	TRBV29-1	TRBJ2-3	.	TGCAGCGTCCCGGAACCTAGCACAGATACGCAGTATTTT	CSVPEPSTDTQYF
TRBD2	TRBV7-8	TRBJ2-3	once	TGTGCCAGCAGCTTAATAGCGGGAGGTTTGAGCACAGATACGCAGTATTTT	CASSLIAGGLSTDTQYF
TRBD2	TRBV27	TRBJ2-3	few	TGTGCCAGCAGTTTATTCTCGGTAGGGCGGGAGAGTACAGATACGCAGTATTTT	CASSLFSVGRESTDTQYF
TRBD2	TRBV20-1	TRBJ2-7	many	TGCAGTGCTCCCTATTCATCCCTAGCGGGAGGCTACGAGCAGTACTTC	CSAPYSSLAGGYEQYF
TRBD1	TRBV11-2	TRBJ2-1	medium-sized	TGTGCCAGCAGCCCCGGACAGGGGGTTGAGCAGTTCTTC	CASSPGQGVEQFF
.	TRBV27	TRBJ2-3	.	TGTGCCAGCAGTTTATCGGGCGGACGCACAGATACGCACTATTTT	CASSLSGGRTDTHYF
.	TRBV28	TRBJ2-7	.	TGTGCCAGCAGTTTACAGGTCTCCTACGAGCAGTACTTC	CASSLQVSYEQYF
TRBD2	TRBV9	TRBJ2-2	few	TGTGCCAGCAGCGCGTCCGAGCGGGAGGGTACCGGGGAGCTGTTTTTT	CASSASEREGTGELFF